Listed here are 2 T cell receptor beta chains from one sample, sequenced in a study of T-cell reconstitution after alpha-beta-depleted transplantation in children. Unique molecular identifiers were used to barcode this TCRbeta library. One entry per CDR3 protein results from TCRdb running MiXCR on the PCR reads. The sample records 90,000 to 95,000 distinct CDR3 sequences, 9% to 15% being singletons. Source: PBMCs from the stem cell graft donor, taken from the stem cell graft. The receptor set was obtained from a human donor who donated a stem cell graft to a child with inherited bone marrow failure.

The rearrangement joins TRBV29-1 to TRBJ2-4; 8 bases map to TRBD2. V was clipped by 0 bases and J by 2 bases; unmatched bases: 3. The V gene's germline CDR1 is SQVTM and CDR2 ANQGSEA. The CDR3 sequence is 15 residues long. The CDR3 spells CSVEDRGGPKNIQYF. In DNA, the CDR3 is TGCAGCGTTGAAGATCGGGGGGGCCCCAAAAACATTCAGTACTTC.

This clonotype was seen ten or more times. The V gene is TRBV5-1, the J gene TRBJ2-3; TRBD2 aligns across 13 bases. The CDR3 has 16 residues. Germline-derived CDR1 and CDR2 are SGHRS and YFSETQ. V lost 4 bases and J lost 5; bases outside the gene matches: 7. The CDR3 sequence is CASSTGLAGVLDTQYF. CDR3 coding DNA: TGCGCCAGCAGCACAGGACTAGCGGGGGTGTTAGATACGCAGTATTTT.